The T cell receptor beta chain described here comes from a study of regulatory T cells in long-lasting Graves disease. Building of the TCR beta libraries involved iRepertoire HTBI primers and Arm-PCR of CDR3 regions. Via MiXCR, TCRdb re-called the multiplex PCR reads, giving one row per CDR3 protein. The table lists hundreds of thousands of distinct CDR3 sequences, about 16% of them singletons. Details on this clonotype: It may be a read error: a sequence one base away is much more abundant.

Time point defined: newly diagnosed GD, antithyroid drugs for less than 3 months. From RNA extracted from PBMCs, the TCR library was made. This CDR3 spans 15 amino acids. The V gene's germline CDR1 is SNHLY and CDR2 FYNNEI. V was pared by 5 bases and J by 3 bases, with 17 bases between. A further study also used this sample, focusing on T cells in Graves' hyperthyroidism and ophthalmopathy. From that report: HTBI primers were the set used in a first-round RT-PCR of the TCR CDR3.

The receptor was isolated from a woman aged 35-65 years with Graves disease. The chain carries TRBV2 and TRBJ2-7, with D possibly being TRBD1 (6 bases). This sample comprised peripheral blood mononuclear cells (PBMCs), obtained at new diagnosis, from a patient treated with antithyroid drugs. The CDR3: CASSQGTDGLYEQYF. The CDR3 nucleotides are TGTGCCAGCAGTCAGGGGACGGACGGCCTCTACGAGCAGTACTTC.